Sequencing of this TCR beta chain was carried out in a study of T cell repertoires in cytomegalovirus infection. Germline V gives CDR1 MGHDK, CDR2 SYGVNS. The CDR3 has 12 residues. Trimming removed 6 bases at V and 6 bases at J, with 12 bases between. TCRdb re-called the reads with MiXCR, one entry per CDR3 protein. Altogether 680,000 or so distinct CDR3 sequences are present, 35% to 45% being singletons, with the ten largest covering 2.8%. This clonotype was recorded at least ten times. The specimen was PBMCs. The chain recombines TRBV25-1 with TRBJ2-7; D gene ambiguous. This receptor was taken from a human donor in good health (CMV status not recorded). Some clones in this sample may be carry-over from other donors' samples. In DNA, the CDR3 is TGTGCCAGCAGCAGAAACCCGGGCGAGCAGTACTTC. It specifies CASSRNPGEQYF.